This T cell receptor (beta chain) was identified during a study of T-cell memory formation after mild COVID-19. The study's findings and limits: Some clones that responded turned up in pre-infection memory, which suggests that cross-reactive memory joined in. Unconfirmed was the SARS-CoV-2 specificity of second-wave clones that peaked on day 37.

Trimming cost V 3 bases and J 0 bases; bases outside gene matches: 2. Germline assignment: CDR1 KGHDR and CDR2 SFDVKD. This CDR3 has 16 amino acids. After 5'RACE with constant-segment primers, TCR alpha and TCR beta cDNA libraries carrying sample barcodes and UMIs were obtained. Via MiXCR, TCRdb re-called the 5' RACE reads, giving one row per CDR3 protein. The sample holds about 350,000 distinct CDR3 sequences, roughly an eighth seen once. Comment on this clonotype: No antigen is known for it.

The sample was PBMCs or a T cell subset sorted from them (not recorded which). The receptor comes from a man aged 18-30 years who had mild COVID-19 (a few samples of this study predate the infection). Cell type and time point are not known. V gene TRBV24-1 combines with J gene TRBJ2-2; TRBD2 aligns across 8 bases. CDR3 coding DNA: TGTGCCACCAGTGATGCGGGAGGCGCGAACACCGGGGAGCTGTTTTTT. It specifies CATSDAGGANTGELFF.